The 14 T cell receptor beta chains given below trace back to one sample, sequenced in a study of T-cell reconstitution after alpha-beta-depleted transplantation in children. It was with unique molecular identifiers that the TCRbeta library was prepared. In TCRdb, the PCR reads were re-called with MiXCR into one record per CDR3 protein. The sample records about 1,000,000 distinct CDR3 sequences, about 29% being singletons. This material consisted of PBMCs, mostly from graft donor cells, taken 360 days after TCRalphabeta/CD19-depleted stem cell transplant. All receptors derive from a boy younger than two who had a stem cell transplant for SCID, so the T cells may come from the graft donor.

The rearrangement uses TRBV28 and TRBJ2-7, with D possibly being TRBD1 or TRBD2 (5 bases each). The germline gives CDR1 MDHEN, CDR2 SYDVKM. The V end was cut by 0 bases, the J end by 0 bases, with 12 bases between. CDR3 length: 16 residues. CDR3 amino acids: CASSLWAGRASYEQYF. The DNA of the CDR3 is TGTGCCAGCAGTTTATGGGCGGGCAGGGCCTCCTACGAGCAGTACTTC.

This clonotype is a singleton in its sample. The chain couples TRBV4-1 to TRBJ2-1; D gene ambiguous. CDR1 and CDR2 from the germline V gene are MGHRA and YSYEKL. Trimming left V 1 base short and J 8 bases short, with 18 bases between. The CDR3 has 16 residues. The CDR3 bases are TGCGCCAGCAGCCAAGGCAACGAGAAGTTTGAAGATGAGCAGTTCTTC. It encodes CASSQGNEKFEDEQFF.

J is TRBJ2-5 and V is TRBV7-8, with D possibly matching TRBD2 (7 bases). The CDR3 spans 16 residues. In germline, CDR1 is SGHVS, CDR2 FQNEAQ. Trimming took 1 base from V and 0 from J, leaving 12 bases between them. The CDR3 nucleotides are TGTGCCAGCAGCTTAGGGACTAGGGGGTACCAAGAGACCCAGTACTTC. Its protein product is CASSLGTRGYQETQYF.

The chain employs TRBV5-1 and TRBJ1-1; no clear D. Germline V gene lookup returns CDR1 SGHRS and CDR2 YFSETQ. V was trimmed by 4 bases and J by 0 bases, leaving 13 bases between them. This CDR3 is 15 amino acids long. The CDR3 region is CASSPSRRMNTEAFF. The DNA for the CDR3 is TGCGCCAGCAGCCCATCCAGGCGTATGAACACTGAAGCTTTCTTT.

This clonotype has more than one count but fewer than ten. This rearrangement joins TRBV4-3 to TRBJ1-2; D possibly corresponds to TRBD1 (6 bases). Germline CDR1 and CDR2: LGHNA and YSLEER. Trimming took off 2 bases at V and 7 bases at J, with 14 bases between the two ends. This CDR3 contains 14 residues. The CDR3 sequence is CASSQNRDGLGYTF. The CDR3 DNA is TGCGCCAGCAGCCAAAACAGGGATGGTCTTGGCTACACCTTC.

This clonotype has more than one count but fewer than ten. The chain combines TRBV29-1 with TRBJ2-1; D not resolved. CDR1 and CDR2 from the germline V gene are SQVTM and ANQGSEA. The CDR3 is 14 amino acids. Trimming took 5 bases from V and 1 from J, leaving 12 bases between them. The CDR3 reads CSVRTPRSYNEQFF. The CDR3 DNA sequence: TGCAGCGTTCGGACCCCCCGTTCCTACAATGAGCAGTTCTTC.

CDR3 loop: CASSFGSGALQETQYF. The CDR3, as DNA: TGCGCCAGCAGCTTTGGAAGCGGGGCTCTCCAAGAGACCCAGTACTTC. V gene TRBV5-1 combines with J gene TRBJ2-5, with 7 bases identical to TRBD2. Germline assignment: CDR1 SGHRS and CDR2 YFSETQ. CDR3 size: 16 residues. With V trimmed by 2 bases and J by 1 base, 8 bases remained unmatched. Full variable domain (outside the CDR3, taken from reference TRBV5-1 and TRBJ2-5): KAGVTQTPRYLIKTRGQQVTLSCSPISGHRSVSWYQQTPGQGLQFLFEYFSETQRNKGNFPGRFSGRQFSNSRSEMNVSTLELGDSALYLCASSFGSGALQETQYFGPGTRLLVL.

The chain couples TRBV7-3 to TRBJ2-1; D unclear. There are 16 residues in the CDR3. The V gene lost 1 base and the J gene lost 5 bases, with 15 bases spanning the gap. CDR1 and CDR2 (germline): SGHTA, FQGTGA. CDR3: CASSLIAGAGDNEQFF. The CDR3 nucleotides read TGTGCCAGCAGCTTAATTGCAGGAGCAGGCGACAATGAGCAGTTCTTC. The full variable domain, its missing parts supplied by reference TRBV7-3 and TRBJ2-1, is GAGVSQTPSNKVTEKGKYVELRCDPISGHTALYWYRQSLGQGPEFLIYFQGTGAADDSGLPNDRFFAVRPEGSVSTLKIQRTERGDSAVYLCASSLIAGAGDNEQFFGPGTRLTVL.

The chain joins TRBV10-3 to TRBJ2-7; unclear D gene. V lost 3 bases to trimming and J lost 7 bases, with 13 bases between them. Germline assignment: CDR1 ENHRY and CDR2 SYGVKD. The CDR3 has 13 amino acids. Here the CDR3 DNA reads TGTGCCATCAGTGAACGGCAGGCCAAAGAGCAGTACTTC. It specifies CAISERQAKEQYF.

A few counts support this clonotype. The J gene is TRBJ2-1, the V gene TRBV10-3; D perhaps matches TRBD1 (6 bases). Per germline, CDR1 ENHRY and CDR2 SYGVKD. This CDR3 region has 14 residues. V lost 6 bases and J lost 3, with 12 bases in between. CDR3 coding DNA: TGTGCCATCAGAGCAGGGGACCGCTACAATGAGCAGTTCTTC. This translates into CAIRAGDRYNEQFF.

The genes are TRBV7-3 and TRBJ2-3, with D possibly being TRBD2 (6 bases). Trimming took off 0 bases at V and 3 bases at J, with 13 bases between the two ends. The CDR3 runs to 16 residues. Germline CDR1 is SGHTA and CDR2 is FQGTGA. CDR3 in DNA: TGTGCCAGCAGCTTAACCGGGGGAATGAGGACAGATACGCAGTATTTT. This encodes CASSLTGGMRTDTQYF. The variable domain in full, with the rest retrieved from reference TRBV7-3 and TRBJ2-3, is GAGVSQTPSNKVTEKGKYVELRCDPISGHTALYWYRQSLGQGPEFLIYFQGTGAADDSGLPNDRFFAVRPEGSVSTLKIQRTERGDSAVYLCASSLTGGMRTDTQYFGPGTRLTVL.

The chain links TRBV5-8 to TRBJ2-3, with D perhaps matching TRBD1 (5 bases). V lost 6 bases, J lost 1 base, and 12 bases lay in between. This CDR3 comprises 14 residues. Looked up from germline, CDR1 is SGHTS and CDR2 is YDEGEE. The CDR3 coding sequence is TGTGCCAGCATCCGAGACAGTGGCACAGATACGCAGTATTTT. It encodes CASIRDSGTDTQYF.

The chain couples TRBV5-1 to TRBJ1-2; 10 bases are shared with TRBD1. The germline gives CDR1 SGHRS, CDR2 YFSETQ. Trimming removed 4 bases from V and 8 bases from J; junction bases left unmatched: 8. The CDR3 runs 14 residues. CDR3 sequence (DNA): TGCGCCAGCAGCCTGGGACAGGGGACGAGGGGCTACACCTTC. It specifies CASSLGQGTRGYTF.

The V gene is TRBV18, the J gene TRBJ2-7, with D tentatively TRBD1 (5 bases). This CDR3 comprises 15 residues. V was shortened by 6 bases and J by 1 base, with 16 bases between the two germline ends. In germline, CDR1 is KGHSH, CDR2 LQKENI. The CDR3 coding sequence is TGTGCCAGCTCCCCGTCAAGGGGCGTTTCCTACGAGCAGTACTTC. Its protein product is CASSPSRGVSYEQYF.